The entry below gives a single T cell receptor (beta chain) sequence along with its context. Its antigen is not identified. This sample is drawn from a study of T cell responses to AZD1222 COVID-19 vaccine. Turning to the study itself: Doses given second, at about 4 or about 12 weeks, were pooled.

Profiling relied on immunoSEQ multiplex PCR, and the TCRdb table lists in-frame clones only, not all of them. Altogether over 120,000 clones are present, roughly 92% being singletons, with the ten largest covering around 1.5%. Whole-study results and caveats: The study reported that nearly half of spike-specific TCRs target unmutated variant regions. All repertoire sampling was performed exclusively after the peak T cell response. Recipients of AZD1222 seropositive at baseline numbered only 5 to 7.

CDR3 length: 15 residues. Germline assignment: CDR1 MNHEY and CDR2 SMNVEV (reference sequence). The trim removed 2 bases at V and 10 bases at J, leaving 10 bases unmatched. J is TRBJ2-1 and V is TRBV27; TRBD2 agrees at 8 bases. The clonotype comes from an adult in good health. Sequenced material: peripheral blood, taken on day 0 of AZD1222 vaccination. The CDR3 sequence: CASSLPGTRGREQFF. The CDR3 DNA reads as TGTGCCAGCAGTTTACCCGGGACTAGGGGGAGGGAGCAGTTCTTC.